These 21 T cell receptor beta chains were all obtained from the same sample, sequenced in a study of PD-1 blockade in classical Hodgkin lymphoma (dated by TCRdb to the early 2020s). The method was the immunoSEQ multiplex PCR assay. TCRdb re-hosts the immuneACCESS table, in-frame sequences only. Its copies lack some clones; in the studies checked, an unresolved V gene accounts for under half of them, and the cause for the rest is not known. The sample contains some 10,000 clones, 84% of them found a single time. The ten most abundant clones make up less than 50% of the sample. Taken with the paper, the label for time point translates to: cycle 1 day 1 (C1D1), immediately before nivolumab initiation. Every trial patient had relapsed following autologous stem cell transplantation, and prior brentuximab vedotin exposure was what differed among cohorts A, B and C. CD8+ T cells were purified from thawed PBMCs by magnetic negative selection with a Miltenyi CD8+ T cell isolation kit.

Sequenced here: CD8+ T cells from blood, sampled at baseline. These TCRs come from a human donor with classical Hodgkin lymphoma.

The rearrangement joins TRBV7-9 to TRBJ2-2; TRBD2 matches at 11 bases. V lost 5 bases, J lost 3 bases, and 2 bases stayed unmatched. The CDR3 length is 15 residues. Germline loops: CDR1 SEHNR, CDR2 FQNEAQ (reference sequence). CDR3 sequence: CASSMGLADTGELFF. CDR3 sequence (DNA): TGTGCCAGCAGCATGGGACTAGCGGACACCGGGGAGCTGTTTTTT.

This chain connects TRBV5-5 to TRBJ2-5; no clear D gene. The CDR3 is 15 amino acids. In germline, CDR1 is SGHKS, CDR2 YYEKEE (reference sequence). V was clipped by 2 bases and J by 0 bases, with 11 bases between them. The CDR3 loop is CASSFGSWYQETQYF. The CDR3, as DNA: TGTGCCAGCAGCTTCGGGTCTTGGTACCAAGAGACCCAGTACTTC.

The V call is TRBV4-1, the J call TRBJ2-1, with D uncertain. V was cut by 3 bases and J by 5 bases, with 8 bases left in between. The CDR3 is 13 residues long. Germline V CDR1 and CDR2: MGHRA, YSYEKL. CDR3 loop: CASSQLRNNEQFF. CDR3 nucleotide sequence: TGCGCCAGCAGCCAGTTAAGGAACAATGAGCAGTTCTTC.

J is TRBJ2-1 and V is TRBV25-1, with D uncertain. The CDR3 runs to 15 residues. Per germline, CDR1 MGHDK and CDR2 SYGVNS. Trimming removed 0 bases at V and 0 bases at J, with 6 bases between. The CDR3 region is CASSEYRSSYNEQFF. CDR3 DNA sequence: TGTGCCAGCAGTGAATATCGGAGCTCCTACAATGAGCAGTTCTTC.

The J gene is TRBJ2-1, the V gene TRBV9; no clear D gene. Germline lookup yields CDR1 SGDLS and CDR2 YYNGEE. V was shortened by 0 bases and J by 4 bases, with 11 bases between the two germline ends. This CDR3 spans 15 amino acids. DNA of the CDR3: TGTGCCAGCAGCGTAGCTAACCTAAGATACAATGAGCAGTTCTTC. Protein sequence: CASSVANLRYNEQFF.

The chain recombines TRBV7-2 with TRBJ2-2; 8 nucleotides align to TRBD2. This CDR3 comprises 15 residues. V shed 5 bases, J shed 1 base, and the junction held 3 bases outside the gene matches. Looked up from germline, CDR1 is SGHTA and CDR2 is FQGNSA. CDR3 nucleotide sequence: TGTGCCAGCAGCGGCCTAGCGGGGAACACCGGGGAGCTGTTTTTT. This translates into CASSGLAGNTGELFF.

V and J are TRBV6-4 and TRBJ2-1; no reliable D call. CDR3 length: 15 residues. CDR1 is MRHNA, CDR2 SNTAGT, per germline. The V and J ends lost 6 bases and 0 bases respectively, with 12 bases between them. The CDR3 protein is CASSPGVGSYNEQFF. The DNA of the CDR3 is TGTGCCAGCAGCCCCGGAGTGGGCTCCTACAATGAGCAGTTCTTC.

This chain connects TRBV5-4 to TRBJ2-6; 11 bases are a match to TRBD1. Germline trimming cut 1 base from V and 0 bases from J; bases unmatched to any gene: 3. The V gene's germline CDR1 is SGHNT and CDR2 YYREEE (reference sequence). This CDR3 has 18 amino acids. The CDR3 sequence: CASSLLGTGGSGANVLTF. Written as DNA, the CDR3 is TGTGCCAGCAGCTTGCTCGGGACAGGGGGCTCTGGGGCCAACGTCCTGACTTTC.

The CDR3 DNA reads as TGCGCCAGCAGCCAAGTGACTAGCAGGAGCTCCTACAATGAGCAGTTCTTC. This encodes CASSQVTSRSSYNEQFF. V usage is TRBV4-1 and J usage is TRBJ2-1; TRBD2 agrees at 7 bases. Trimming cost V 1 base and J 0 bases; bases outside gene matches: 6. CDR3 length equals 17 residues. Germline V gene lookup returns CDR1 MGHRA and CDR2 YSYEKL.

The V call is TRBV5-4, the J call TRBJ1-2; a weak D match, TRBD1 (5 bases). The germline gives CDR1 SGHNT, CDR2 YYREEE (reference sequence). This CDR3 region has 13 residues. V gave up 5 bases and J gave up 3 bases, with 11 bases separating them. As DNA, the CDR3 is TGTGCCAGCAGTTTAAGGGGTGACTATGGCTACACCTTC. It translates to CASSLRGDYGYTF.

The sample holds one count of this clone. CDR3 nucleotide sequence: TGTGCCAGCAGCACCGACGTCGGGACTGCCTACAATGAGCAGTTCTTC. It is translated as CASSTDVGTAYNEQFF. The chain combines TRBV7-7 with TRBJ2-1, with D maybe TRBD2 (6 bases). V dropped 5 bases and J dropped 2 bases, with 16 bases sitting between them. The CDR3 has 16 amino acids. From germline, CDR1 is SSHAT and CDR2 FNYEAQ (reference sequence).

This clone was seen just once. The V and J genes are TRBV4-1 and TRBJ2-7; no clear D gene. V was pared by 4 bases and J by 0 bases, with 7 bases between. Germline CDR1 reads MGHRA; CDR2 reads YSYEKL. The CDR3 runs 13 residues. CDR3 region: CASSPGDSYEQYF. The CDR3 DNA reads as TGCGCCAGCAGCCCCGGCGACTCCTACGAGCAGTACTTC.

In its sample, this clone was seen a few times. The chain couples TRBV19 to TRBJ2-7; 10 bases are a match to TRBD2. The CDR3 totals 15 residues. V dropped 2 bases and J dropped 5; count of bases not matched to a gene: 6. Germline lookup yields CDR1 LNHDA and CDR2 SQIVND (reference sequence). This CDR3 reads CASSIPGLAPNEQYF. The CDR3 DNA reads as TGTGCCAGTAGTATACCGGGACTAGCGCCCAACGAGCAGTACTTC.

The table lists this clone with a few counts. This chain joins TRBV5-1 and TRBJ2-3, with 10 bases that match TRBD2. The length of the CDR3 is 15 residues. V lost 4 bases, J lost 5 bases, and 7 bases stayed unmatched. Germline lookup yields CDR1 SGHRS and CDR2 YFSETQ. CDR3 in DNA: TGCGCCAGCAGCACCGGGACTAGCGACTTAGATACGCAGTATTTT. Encoded protein: CASSTGTSDLDTQYF. The entire variable domain, with the rest obtained from reference TRBV5-1 and TRBJ2-3, is as follows: KAGVTQTPRYLIKTRGQQVTLSCSPISGHRSVSWYQQTPGQGLQFLFEYFSETQRNKGNFPGRFSGRQFSNSRSEMNVSTLELGDSALYLCASSTGTSDLDTQYFGPGTRLTVL.

Written as DNA, the CDR3 is TGTGCCAGCAGCTTAGATCTTCCTCCCAATGAAAAACTGTTTTTT. As protein: CASSLDLPPNEKLFF. The chain carries TRBV11-2 and TRBJ1-4; D is undetermined. V gave up 0 bases and J gave up 5 bases, with 10 bases separating them. Germline assignment: CDR1 SGHAT and CDR2 FQNNGV. The CDR3 runs 15 residues.

The table lists this clone with a few counts. V gene TRBV7-9 combines with J gene TRBJ1-2, with D possibly matching TRBD1 (6 bases). V lost 8 bases to trimming and J lost 8 bases, with 18 bases between them. Germline values: CDR1 SEHNR, CDR2 FQNEAQ (reference sequence). CDR3 length equals 13 residues. The CDR3 nucleotides are TGTGCCAGCGACACCCCAACAGGGTTGGGCTACACCTTC. It is translated as CASDTPTGLGYTF.

The chain has TRBV6-6 and TRBJ2-7; 7 bases align to TRBD1. CDR3 length equals 15 residues. V was pared by 6 bases and J by 5 bases, with 13 bases of the junction left unmatched. Per germline, CDR1 MNHNY and CDR2 SVGAGI (reference sequence). The CDR3 sequence is CASSPRTGAWDEQYF. DNA for the CDR3: TGTGCCAGCAGCCCTCGGACAGGCGCCTGGGACGAGCAGTACTTC.

This clone was recorded a few times. This chain joins TRBV7-9 and TRBJ2-7; tentatively, D is TRBD1 (5 bases). The CDR3 is made up of 14 amino acids. Trimming stripped 5 bases from V and 0 bases from J, with 11 bases between. Germline V gives CDR1 SEHNR, CDR2 FQNEAQ (reference sequence). The CDR3 DNA reads as TGTGCCAGCAGCGAGGACACCACCTCCTACGAGCAGTACTTC. It yields the protein CASSEDTTSYEQYF.

This chain connects TRBV28 to TRBJ2-2; D not certain. V lost 3 bases and J lost 7, with 3 bases in between. Germline V gene sequence: CDR1 MDHEN, CDR2 SYDVKM. This CDR3 is 11 amino acids long. The CDR3 DNA sequence: TGTGCCAGCAGTTTGTTCGGGGAGCTGTTTTTT. This encodes CASSLFGELFF.

This clone was picked up one time. The V call is TRBV11-2, the J call TRBJ2-1; TRBD2 aligns across 8 bases. This CDR3 is built from 15 residues. V was pared by 5 bases and J by 8 bases, with 11 bases of the junction left unmatched. Germline lookup yields CDR1 SGHAT and CDR2 FQNNGV. CDR3 bases: TGTGCCAGCAGCCCCCCCGGGACTAGAGGCCATGAGCAGTTCTTC. This codes for CASSPPGTRGHEQFF.

This clone was found a few times. The V gene is TRBV19, the J gene TRBJ1-2, with 7 bases that match TRBD1. V was pared by 8 bases and J by 3 bases, with 6 bases of the junction left unmatched. The CDR3 has 13 residues. From germline, CDR1 is LNHDA and CDR2 SQIVND (reference sequence). The CDR3 region has the DNA TGTGCCAGTGGACAGGCGACGGACTATGGCTACACCTTC. It yields the protein CASGQATDYGYTF.